This T cell receptor beta chain derives from a study of metastatic and nonmetastatic thyroid tumors. Findings and caveats of the study: Benign nodules reportedly had significantly lower TCR beta diversity than malignant thyroid tumors in blood and tumor.

Original data processing: Construction of a distant-metastasis classifier for papillary thyroid cancer relied on CDR3 differences across clinicopathological groups. Via MiXCR, TCRdb re-called the PCR reads. TCRdb's processing, not the study's, gives the V and J calls here. The sample lists 91,000 or so clones, roughly an eighth seen once, with around 11% in the top ten. All patients reached thyroid surgery having received no treatment beforehand. This CDR3 has 13 amino acids. The V and J ends lost 4 bases and 5 bases respectively, with 14 bases between them. Germline-derived CDR1 and CDR2 are GTSNPN and SVGIG (reference sequence). This clone has at least ten counts. The target antigen is unknown.

Sequenced input: blood. The genes are TRBV30 and TRBJ2-5; D perhaps matches TRBD1 (6 bases). The TCR comes from a female donor with papillary thyroid cancer or a benign thyroid nodule (not recorded which). Some clones in this sample may be carry-over from other donors' samples. The CDR3 sequence is CAWMGQPGETQYF. The CDR3 DNA reads TGTGCCTGGATGGGACAACCCGGCGAGACCCAGTACTTC.